Sequencing of this TCR beta chain was carried out in a study of PD-1 blockade in classical Hodgkin lymphoma. Across the whole study: It was nivolumab at 3 mg/kg, given intravenously every 2 weeks, that patients received.

Germline CDR1 and CDR2: SGHRS and YFSETQ. This CDR3 has 14 amino acids. Trimming took off 1 base at V and 1 base at J, with 8 bases between the two ends. TCRdb's table, derived via immunoSEQ multiplex PCR, lists solely in-frame clones and lacks some. Altogether roughly 16,000 clones are present, about four fifths being singletons, with the ten largest covering roughly 12%. Specified time point: cycle 4 day 1 (C4D1), after less than 7 weeks of nivolumab. All the patients suffered relapse after autologous stem cell transplantation, and brentuximab vedotin exposure differed. This clone came up a few times. The antigen is undetermined. The study, taken as a whole, reports: The authors have not defined what causes the repertoire differences, possibly disease activity or prior therapy. By cycle point C4D1, TCR diversity had risen significantly in CD4+ cells (but not CD8+ cells).

V gene TRBV5-1 combines with J gene TRBJ1-1; no clear D. This receptor was identified in a human donor with classical Hodgkin lymphoma. The starting material was peripheral blood mononuclear cells (PBMCs), obtained before the fourth cycle of nivolumab. The CDR3 protein is CASSLNGANTEAFF. DNA of the CDR3: TGCGCCAGCAGCTTGAACGGTGCGAACACTGAAGCTTTCTTT.